This T cell receptor beta chain was recorded in a study of T cell responses to AZD1222 COVID-19 vaccine. CDR1 is SGDLS and CDR2 is YYNGEE in the germline V gene. Trimming removed 0 bases at V and 4 bases at J, with 14 bases between. CDR3 length: 16 residues. Assay: immunoSEQ multiplex PCR; the TCRdb copy retains only in-frame clones and omits some. The repertoire has over 150,000 clones, around 90% of them found once; the top ten carry less than 4.5%. Study-wide findings and caveats: Spike-specific TCR breadth and depth rose after two AZD1222 doses. After the peak T cell response, and only then, were repertoires sampled. Clonal diversity may have been underestimated, and the donors were mostly white British, with more females than males.

With respect to this clone: The antigen remains unidentified.

V usage is TRBV9 and J usage is TRBJ1-3; D is unresolved. Source: peripheral blood, taken on day 0 of MenACWY control vaccination. The clonotype comes from an adult in good health. CDR3 nucleotide sequence: TGTGCCAGCAGCGTAGCTGGGAGGGAACCCGGAAACACCATATATTTT. Its protein product is CASSVAGREPGNTIYF.